Reported below is one TCR beta chain. The germline gives CDR1 MNHEY, CDR2 SVGAGI. With 2 bases removed from V and 0 bases from J, the gap between germline ends came to 5 bases. The CDR3 sequence is 15 residues long. The data derive from a study of cytomegalovirus exposure and HLA in healthy donors. With 60 Vbeta and 13 Jbeta primers, the PCR was carried out. Generated by immunoSEQ multiplex PCR, the TCRdb table keeps only in-frame clones and is missing some. In the table there are some 130,000 clones, 75% to 80% of which are singletons. The TCR was taken from a woman aged 25-40 years in good health and CMV-seropositive. The gene calls are TRBV6-5 and TRBJ2-6; no clear D. The specimen was PBMCs. The CDR3 loop reads CASSYTSSGANVLTF. The CDR3 region has the DNA TGTGCCAGCAGTTACACAAGCTCTGGGGCCAACGTCCTGACTTTC.